These 19 T cell receptor beta chains were sequenced from one sample in a study of cytomegalovirus exposure and HLA in healthy donors. PCR was performed using 60 Vbeta and 13 Jbeta primers. Clones were read by immunoSEQ multiplex PCR, and TCRdb kept only the in-frame ones, dropping some. The sample includes 100,000 to 150,000 clones, about three quarters of them seen just once. Sequenced: PBMCs. These receptors came from an older woman in good health and CMV-seropositive.

Only a few counts were recorded for this clone. CDR3 bases: TGTGCCAGCAGCGTAGAGGTTAGCGGCTACACAGATACGCAGTATTTT. Its protein is CASSVEVSGYTDTQYF. The J gene is TRBJ2-3, the V gene TRBV9; maybe TRBD2 (6 bases). CDR1 is SGDLS, CDR2 YYNGEE, per germline. This CDR3 contains 16 residues. Trimming cost V 0 bases and J 2 bases, with 13 bases left between them.

This chain connects TRBV11-1 to TRBJ1-1; unclear D gene. The germline gives CDR1 SGHAT, CDR2 FQDESV (reference sequence). The CDR3 length is 13 residues. Trimming removed 2 bases from V and 3 bases from J, with 7 bases in between. The CDR3 bases are TGTGCCAGCAGCTTATTTCAGTACACTGAAGCTTTCTTT. Its translation: CASSLFQYTEAFF.

The rearrangement links TRBV28 to TRBJ1-5, with unresolved D. The germline gives CDR1 MDHEN, CDR2 SYDVKM. V lost 5 bases and J lost 0, with 11 bases in between. The CDR3 length is 15 residues. CDR3 loop: CASSPPGYSNQPQHF. In DNA form, the CDR3 reads TGTGCCAGCAGTCCCCCAGGTTATAGCAATCAGCCCCAGCATTTT.

As regards this clone: This sample also contains other DNA sequences that code for the same CDR3. CDR3 nucleotide sequence: TGTGCCAGCTCCCCCGACAGGGCCAATCAGCCCCAGCATTTT. Translating it yields CASSPDRANQPQHF. The V and J genes are TRBV18 and TRBJ1-5; 7 positions agree with TRBD1. This CDR3 region has 14 residues. J gave up 3 bases and V 6 bases, and 5 bases lay outside the gene matches. CDR1 is KGHSH, CDR2 LQKENI, per germline.

V gene TRBV28 combines with J gene TRBJ1-2, with D possibly matching TRBD1 (6 bases). Trimming stripped 2 bases from V and 5 bases from J, with 12 bases between. Germline CDR1 is MDHEN and CDR2 is SYDVKM. The CDR3 spans 14 residues. The CDR3 sequence: CASSLTGLGYGYTF. The CDR3 DNA sequence: TGTGCCAGCAGTTTAACAGGGTTGGGTTATGGCTACACCTTC.

The gene calls are TRBV7-8 and TRBJ1-1; D unresolved. This CDR3 is built from 15 residues. From germline, CDR1 is SGHVS and CDR2 FQNEAQ. Trimming took off 1 base at V and 6 bases at J, with 15 bases between the two ends. CDR3 nucleotides: TGTGCCAGCAGCTTAGGATGGGCAGAGATGCCTGAAGCTTTCTTT. Its protein product is CASSLGWAEMPEAFF.

The chain employs TRBV6-5 and TRBJ2-1; D is undetermined. This CDR3 spans 14 amino acids. V lost 5 bases and J 7 bases, leaving 15 bases between the germline ends. From germline, CDR1 is MNHEY and CDR2 SVGAGI. The CDR3: CASSPFLLQNEQFF. The CDR3 coding sequence is TGTGCCAGCAGTCCCTTTCTGTTACAGAATGAGCAGTTCTTC.

This chain connects TRBV12-5 to TRBJ1-1; 7 bases match TRBD1. V gave up 1 base and J gave up 3 bases; unmatched junction bases: 5. Germline assignment: CDR1 LGHNT and CDR2 FRNRAP. The CDR3 is 15 amino acids. The CDR3 here is CASGLATGQHTEAFF. In DNA form, the CDR3 reads TGTGCTAGTGGTTTGGCCACGGGACAGCACACTGAAGCTTTCTTT.

This clone was recorded a few times. This chain uses TRBV5-1 with TRBJ2-3; 8 nucleotides line up with TRBD2. Germline lookup yields CDR1 SGHRS and CDR2 YFSETQ. Germline trimming cut 4 bases from V and 2 bases from J; bases unmatched to any gene: 9. CDR3 size: 16 residues. The CDR3 spells CASSLSLAGFTDTQYF. The DNA for the CDR3 is TGCGCCAGCAGCCTAAGCCTAGCGGGTTTCACAGATACGCAGTATTTT.

This chain links TRBV5-1 with TRBJ2-1; TRBD1 matches at 8 bases. V gave up 4 bases and J gave up 7 bases; unmatched junction bases: 16. This CDR3 region has 17 residues. Per germline, CDR1 SGHRS and CDR2 YFSETQ. The CDR3 DNA reads as TGCGCCAGCAGCAGCCGGTCGGACAGGGTTCGAGTTAATGAGCAGTTCTTC. Translation gives CASSSRSDRVRVNEQFF.

This clone was recorded only once. This rearrangement joins TRBV19 to TRBJ1-1; 10 nucleotides align to TRBD1. The ends lost 10 bases at V and 3 bases at J; junction bases unmatched: 5. Germline CDR1 is LNHDA and CDR2 is SQIVND (reference sequence). The CDR3 covers 13 residues. The CDR3 loop is CATRQGAYTEAFF. The CDR3 nucleotides are TGTGCCACGCGACAGGGGGCCTACACTGAAGCTTTCTTT.

The gene calls are TRBV10-3 and TRBJ1-1; no clear D gene. Between the trimmed V and J ends, which lost 4 bases and 7 bases, there was a span of 16 bases. Looked up from germline, CDR1 is ENHRY and CDR2 is SYGVKD. The CDR3 is 14 residues long. The CDR3 spells CAISATDPQYEAFF. In DNA form, the CDR3 reads TGTGCCATCAGTGCAACAGACCCCCAGTATGAAGCTTTCTTT.

The V and J genes are TRBV4-1 and TRBJ2-2, with D hard to call. The CDR3 covers 15 residues. Germline V gene lookup returns CDR1 MGHRA and CDR2 YSYEKL. Between the trimmed V and J ends, which lost 1 base and 0 bases, there was a span of 6 bases. The CDR3 reads CASSQVPTNTGELFF. CDR3 sequence (DNA): TGCGCCAGCAGCCAAGTTCCCACGAACACCGGGGAGCTGTTTTTT.

V gene TRBV10-1 combines with J gene TRBJ1-1, with D hard to call. V was shortened by 4 bases and J by 1 base, with 7 bases between the two germline ends. Germline-derived CDR1 and CDR2 are WNHNN and SYGVQD (reference sequence). The CDR3 is 13 residues long. The CDR3 loop is CASSGTPNTEAFF. The CDR3 region has the DNA TGCGCCAGCAGTGGTACACCGAACACTGAAGCTTTCTTT.

This sequence joins TRBV5-4 and TRBJ1-1, with D perhaps TRBD1 (6 bases). The CDR3 has 14 amino acids. CDR1 SGHNT and CDR2 YYREEE come from the germline V gene (reference sequence). Trimming took 4 bases from V and 4 from J, leaving 14 bases between them. CDR3 protein: CASSTETGRTEAFF. The CDR3 DNA follows: TGTGCCAGCAGCACAGAGACAGGCCGCACTGAAGCTTTCTTT.

The V gene is TRBV11-3, the J gene TRBJ2-7, with 9 bases fitting TRBD1. After removal of 5 bases from V and 4 bases from J, the junction contained 9 bases not matched to a gene. The CDR3 covers 15 residues. Per the germline V gene, CDR1 is SGHNT and CDR2 is YENEEA. CDR3 protein: CASSPPDRGPYEQYF. Written as DNA, the CDR3 is TGTGCCAGCAGCCCACCGGACAGGGGACCTTACGAGCAGTACTTC.

The rearrangement uses TRBV7-9 and TRBJ2-2; D possibly corresponds to TRBD2 (6 bases). V was trimmed by 3 bases and J by 4 bases, leaving 15 bases between them. The CDR3 is 16 residues long. CDR1 is SEHNR and CDR2 is FQNEAQ in the germline V gene (reference sequence). This chain's CDR3 is CASSFSLGGPTGELFF. The CDR3 nucleotides are TGTGCCAGCAGCTTTAGTTTGGGGGGTCCCACCGGGGAGCTGTTTTTT. The full variable domain, in which reference TRBV7-9 and TRBJ2-2 provide the parts outside the CDR3, is DTGVSQNPRHKITKRGQNVTFRCDPISEHNRLYWYRQTLGQGPEFLTYFQNEAQLEKSRLLSDRFSAERPKGSFSTLEIQRTEQGDSAMYLCASSFSLGGPTGELFFGEGSRLTVL.

This chain uses TRBV10-3 with TRBJ2-7; perhaps TRBD1 as D (5 bases). Looked up from germline, CDR1 is ENHRY and CDR2 is SYGVKD. The V end lost 5 bases, the J end lost 2 bases, and 10 bases lay between the germline ends. This CDR3 is 13 amino acids long. The DNA for the CDR3 is TGTGCCATCAGTCTCGACAGAACCTACGAGCAGTACTTC. Encoded protein: CAISLDRTYEQYF.

CDR3 DNA sequence: TGTGCCAGCAGCGCTCGATTCGACAGGTCAATTGGCTACACCTTC. It translates to CASSARFDRSIGYTF. The genes are TRBV7-2 and TRBJ1-2, with a weak D call TRBD1 (6 bases). V shed 5 bases and J shed 7 bases, with 20 bases lying between them. The germline CDR1 and CDR2 sequences are SGHTA and FQGNSA. The CDR3 contains 15 residues.